Each of the 18 T cell receptor beta chains below was sequenced from the same sample in a study of blood T cell repertoires in COVID-19. Here immunoSEQ multiplex PCR was the method, and the copy in TCRdb shows in-frame clones only, minus some. The repertoire holds about 330,000 clones, with roughly 87% as singletons. The sample comprised peripheral blood. Source of these receptors: a man between 25 and 39 years old with COVID-19, enrolled during active disease.

This clone was detected once. V gene TRBV7-3 combines with J gene TRBJ2-3; D remains unclear. V was cut by 2 bases and J by 0 bases, with 6 bases left in between. This CDR3 is built from 14 residues. CDR1 and CDR2 (germline): SGHTA, FQGTGA. The CDR3 region has the DNA TGTGCCAGCAGCTTAGGGCACAGCACAGATACGCAGTATTTT. It specifies CASSLGHSTDTQYF.

The chain carries TRBV11-3 and TRBJ2-1; 7 nucleotides align to TRBD2. Germline trimming cut 3 bases from V and 3 bases from J; bases unmatched to any gene: 11. CDR3 length: 17 amino acids. The V gene's germline CDR1 is SGHNT and CDR2 YENEEA. Here the CDR3 DNA reads TGTGCCAGCAGCTTTGGTTGGGGGGGAGCAAGCTACAATGAGCAGTTCTTC. It codes for CASSFGWGGASYNEQFF.

The chain carries TRBV18 and TRBJ1-2; D is ambiguous. Per germline, CDR1 KGHSH and CDR2 LQKENI. The V gene lost 3 bases and the J gene lost 5 bases, with 13 bases spanning the gap. CDR3 length: 14 residues. CDR3 amino acids: CASSPIQDPYGYTF. As DNA, the CDR3 is TGTGCCAGCTCACCGATCCAGGATCCTTATGGCTACACCTTC. Full variable domain (outside the CDR3, taken from reference TRBV18 and TRBJ1-2): NAGVMQNPRHLVRRRGQEARLRCSPMKGHSHVYWYRQLPEEGLKFMVYLQKENIIDESGMPKERFSAEFPKEGPSILRIQQVVRGDSAAYFCASSPIQDPYGYTFGSGTRLTVV.

The chain has TRBV4-1 and TRBJ2-2; 7 bases agree with TRBD1. V was pared by 3 bases and J by 5 bases, with 9 bases of the junction left unmatched. Germline V gene data show CDR1 as MGHRA and CDR2 as YSYEKL. There are 16 residues in the CDR3. CDR3 coding DNA: TGCGCCAGCAGCCAGCCCTGGGGCAGGGGGACCGGGGAGCTGTTTTTT. This gives the protein CASSQPWGRGTGELFF.

The CDR3 spells CASSPSVVFSSYEQYF. CDR3 nucleotide sequence: TGTGCCAGCTCACCCTCCGTGGTCTTCAGCTCCTACGAGCAGTACTTC. This chain connects TRBV18 to TRBJ2-7; no clear D gene. V was clipped by 3 bases and J by 0 bases, with 15 bases between them. Germline CDR1 reads KGHSH; CDR2 reads LQKENI. CDR3 length equals 16 residues.

The CDR3 coding sequence is TGTGCCAGCAGCCAACGGACAGGGAGGAACACTGAAGCTTTCTTT. Encoded protein: CASSQRTGRNTEAFF. The chain combines TRBV7-3 with TRBJ1-1; 8 bases map to TRBD1. This CDR3 has 15 amino acids. V shed 5 bases, J shed 1 base, and the junction held 6 bases outside the gene matches. The germline CDR1 and CDR2 sequences are SGHTA and FQGTGA.

The rearrangement uses TRBV6-6 and TRBJ2-7; 7 bases align to TRBD2. Per germline, CDR1 MNHNY and CDR2 SVGAGI (reference sequence). Germline trimming cut 4 bases from V and 2 bases from J; bases unmatched to any gene: 8. The CDR3 loop spans 15 amino acids. CDR3 in DNA: TGTGCCAGCAGTTTTCCTGGCGGGAGAACCTACGAGCAGTACTTC. It codes for CASSFPGGRTYEQYF.

The V and J genes are TRBV2 and TRBJ1-1, with unresolved D. Germline lookup yields CDR1 SNHLY and CDR2 FYNNEI. The CDR3 spans 14 residues. Trimming stripped 6 bases from V and 3 bases from J, with 14 bases between. The CDR3 nucleotides read TGTGCCAGCAGCGCTGGACGGGGTTACACTGAAGCTTTCTTT. Translation: CASSAGRGYTEAFF.

This chain uses TRBV9 with TRBJ2-2, with D possibly matching TRBD1 (5 bases). Per the germline V gene, CDR1 is SGDLS and CDR2 is YYNGEE. With 2 bases removed from V and 7 bases from J, the gap between germline ends came to 12 bases. The CDR3 consists of 14 residues. The DNA of the CDR3 is TGTGCCAGCAGCGTCCAGGGATCTGGCGGGGAGCTGTTTTTT. Protein sequence: CASSVQGSGGELFF.

This clone was seen only a few times. The chain carries TRBV5-6 and TRBJ2-7, with D perhaps matching TRBD2 (6 bases). Trimming removed 1 base from V and 5 bases from J, with 13 bases in between. The CDR3 extends over 14 amino acids. The germline gives CDR1 SGHDT, CDR2 YYEEEE. CDR3 region: CASSLYGGGNEQYF. The CDR3 DNA reads TGTGCCAGCAGCTTGTACGGTGGAGGGAACGAGCAGTACTTC.

The chain uses TRBV29-1 and TRBJ1-1; 9 nucleotides align to TRBD1. This CDR3 spans 12 amino acids. From germline, CDR1 is SQVTM and CDR2 ANQGSEA. J was trimmed by 5 bases and V by 7 bases; bases with no gene match: 5. The CDR3 loop is CSARQGETEAFF. The CDR3 region has the DNA TGCAGCGCTCGACAGGGGGAAACTGAAGCTTTCTTT. Full variable domain (remainder filled in from reference TRBV29-1 and TRBJ1-1): SAVISQKPSRDICQRGTSLTIQCQVDSQVTMMFWYRQQPGQSLTLIATANQGSEATYESGFVIDKFPISRPNLTFSTLTVSNMSPEDSSIYLCSARQGETEAFFGQGTRLTVV.

The chain carries TRBV7-9 and TRBJ2-1; 9 bases align to TRBD2. Germline V lookup: CDR1 SEHNR, CDR2 FQNEAQ (reference sequence). CDR3 length: 17 amino acids. V shed 5 bases, J shed 5 bases, and the junction held 13 bases outside the gene matches. The CDR3 sequence: CASSTPRRGLADNEQFF. The CDR3 DNA is TGTGCCAGCAGCACACCTCGAAGGGGACTAGCAGACAATGAGCAGTTCTTC.

The chain is built from TRBV12-5 and TRBJ1-1, with TRBD1 matching over 7 bases. This CDR3 has 14 amino acids. With 2 bases clipped from V and 4 bases from J, the junction kept 4 bases outside the gene matches. CDR1 and CDR2 from the germline V gene are LGHNT and FRNRAP. The CDR3 spells CASGLTGVATEAFF. In nucleotides, the CDR3 is TGTGCTAGTGGTTTGACAGGGGTGGCCACTGAAGCTTTCTTT.

The chain employs TRBV4-1 and TRBJ2-5, with a weak D call TRBD1 (5 bases). The germline V gene has CDR1 MGHRA and CDR2 YSYEKL. The CDR3 length is 14 residues. V was shortened by 4 bases and J by 5 bases, with 14 bases between the two germline ends. As DNA, the CDR3 is TGCGCCAGCAGCCGCCTACAGGATGGGGAGACCCAGTACTTC. It encodes CASSRLQDGETQYF.

This rearrangement joins TRBV7-3 to TRBJ2-1; D possibly corresponds to TRBD2 (5 bases). Germline V gene lookup returns CDR1 SGHTA and CDR2 FQGTGA. The CDR3 runs to 14 residues. Trimming took 5 bases from V and 2 from J, leaving 10 bases between them. CDR3 DNA: TGTGCCAGCAGCGCTAGCACCCCCTACAATGAGCAGTTCTTC. This gives the protein CASSASTPYNEQFF.

The chain joins TRBV7-9 to TRBJ2-5, with 9 bases fitting TRBD2. Germline lookup yields CDR1 SEHNR and CDR2 FQNEAQ (reference sequence). V shed 0 bases and J 5 bases; nucleotides not matched to a gene: 7. The CDR3 contains 16 residues. CDR3 in amino acids: CASSLAGGGAMETQYF. As DNA, the CDR3 is TGTGCCAGCAGCTTAGCGGGCGGGGGGGCCATGGAGACCCAGTACTTC.

J is TRBJ2-3 and V is TRBV20-1; 9 bases are shared with TRBD2. The V gene's germline CDR1 is DFQATT and CDR2 SNEGSKA (reference sequence). V lost 3 bases to trimming and J lost 0 bases; unmatched junction nucleotides: 1. The CDR3 spans 14 residues. The CDR3 region is CSASLAGSTDTQYF. DNA for the CDR3: TGCAGTGCTAGTCTAGCGGGGAGCACAGATACGCAGTATTTT.

The J gene is TRBJ2-3, the V gene TRBV6-4; 12 nucleotides match TRBD2. With V trimmed by 8 bases and J by 2 bases, 5 bases remained unmatched. This CDR3 contains 15 residues. CDR1 is MRHNA and CDR2 is SNTAGT in the germline V gene. CDR3 sequence reads: CASARLAGDTDTQYF. Here the CDR3 DNA reads TGTGCCAGCGCACGACTAGCGGGGGACACAGATACGCAGTATTTT.